This T cell receptor (beta chain) appears in the sequencing data of a study of vaccination and CD4 T cells after COVID-19. Documented treatment: approximately nine-day PBMC culture with coronavirus spike peptide pools or control peptides (ViraFEST assay). Under the ViraFEST approach, antigen-specific T cells were expanded with peptide pools and TCRs subsequently sequenced. An Oncomine TCR Beta short-read assay was used to sequence the DNA from cultured CD4+ T cells. A single record per CDR3 protein comes from TCRdb applying MiXCR to the PCR reads. Seen here are tens of thousands of distinct CDR3 sequences, 58% observed once, and the top ten hold around 2.7%. Trimming cost V 4 bases and J 7 bases, with 13 bases left between them. Germline lookup yields CDR1 SGHVS and CDR2 FQNEAQ. This CDR3 is built from 13 residues. For this clonotype: The antigen is unknown.

This clonotype was obtained from a human donor who had recovered from COVID-19. V gene TRBV7-8 combines with J gene TRBJ1-2, with a possible D match to TRBD1 (5 bases). The sequencing sample was made of CD4+ T cells from blood, cultured in vitro. Written as DNA, the CDR3 is TGTGCCAGCAGCTCGTCCACCGGGGGTGGCTACACCTTC. Translating it yields CASSSSTGGGYTF.